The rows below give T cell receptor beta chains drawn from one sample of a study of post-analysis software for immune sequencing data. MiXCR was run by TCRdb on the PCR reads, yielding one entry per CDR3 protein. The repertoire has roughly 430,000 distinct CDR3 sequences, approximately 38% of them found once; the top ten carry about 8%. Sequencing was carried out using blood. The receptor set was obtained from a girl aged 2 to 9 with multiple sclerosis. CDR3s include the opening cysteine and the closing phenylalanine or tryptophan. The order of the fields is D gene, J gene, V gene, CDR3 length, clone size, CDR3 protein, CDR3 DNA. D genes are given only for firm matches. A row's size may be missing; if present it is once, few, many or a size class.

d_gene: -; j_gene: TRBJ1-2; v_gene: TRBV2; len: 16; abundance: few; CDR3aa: CASSSGSRPDNYGYTF; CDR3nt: TGTGCCAGCAGTAGCGGGTCAAGGCCCGATAACTATGGCTACACCTTC
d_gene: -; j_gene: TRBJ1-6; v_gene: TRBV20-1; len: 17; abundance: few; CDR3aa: CSARDRAGFTSNSPLHF; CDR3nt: TGCAGTGCTAGAGATCGGGCAGGGTTTACTTCTAATTCACCCCTCCACTTT
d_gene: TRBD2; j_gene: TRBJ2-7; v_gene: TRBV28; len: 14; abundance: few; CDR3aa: CASVTSGSSYEQYF; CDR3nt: TGTGCCAGCGTCACTAGCGGGAGCTCCTACGAGCAGTACTTC
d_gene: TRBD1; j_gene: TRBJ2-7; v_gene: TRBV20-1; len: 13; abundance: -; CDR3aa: CSAIDRGKGEQYF; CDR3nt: TGCAGTGCTATCGACAGGGGTAAGGGCGAGCAGTACTTC
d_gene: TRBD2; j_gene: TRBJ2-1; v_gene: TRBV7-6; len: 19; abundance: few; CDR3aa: CASSLKSAGGASSYNEQFF; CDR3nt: TGTGCCAGCAGCTTAAAAAGTGCGGGGGGAGCGAGCTCCTACAATGAGCAGTTCTTC
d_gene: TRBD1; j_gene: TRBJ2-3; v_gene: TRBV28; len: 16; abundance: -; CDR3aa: CASSSPGTGFTDTQYF; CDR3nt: TGTGCCAGCAGTTCCCCCGGGACAGGGTTCACAGATACGCAGTATTTT
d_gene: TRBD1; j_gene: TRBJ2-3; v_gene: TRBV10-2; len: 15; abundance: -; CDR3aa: CASSERTGSTDTQYF; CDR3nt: TGCGCCAGCAGTGAGAGGACAGGGAGCACAGATACGCAGTATTTT
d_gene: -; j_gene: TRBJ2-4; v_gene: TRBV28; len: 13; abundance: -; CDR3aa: CASSPGPKNIQYF; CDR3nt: TGTGCCAGCAGTCCCGGGCCCAAAAACATTCAGTACTTC
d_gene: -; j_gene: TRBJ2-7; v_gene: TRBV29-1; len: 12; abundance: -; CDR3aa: CSVVGVGCEQYF; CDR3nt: TGCAGCGTTGTTGGGGTAGGATGCGAGCAGTACTTC
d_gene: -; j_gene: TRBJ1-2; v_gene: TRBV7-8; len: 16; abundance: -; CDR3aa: CASSPRRDFANYGYTF; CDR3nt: TGTGCCAGCAGCCCAAGACGGGACTTTGCAAACTATGGCTACACCTTC
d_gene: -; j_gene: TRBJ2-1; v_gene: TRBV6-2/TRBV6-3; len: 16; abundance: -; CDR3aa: CASSYPLLAGWNEQFF; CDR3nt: TGTGCCAGCAGTTACCCCCTTTTGGCCGGGTGGAATGAGCAGTTCTTC
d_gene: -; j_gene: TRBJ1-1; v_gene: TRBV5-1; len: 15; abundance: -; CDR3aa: CASSSADVMNTEAFF; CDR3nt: TGCGCCAGCAGCTCGGCAGACGTCATGAACACTGAAGCTTTCTTT
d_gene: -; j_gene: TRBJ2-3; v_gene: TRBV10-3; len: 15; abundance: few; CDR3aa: CAISESNRGTDTQYF; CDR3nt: TGTGCCATCAGTGAGTCGAATCGAGGCACAGATACGCAGTATTTT
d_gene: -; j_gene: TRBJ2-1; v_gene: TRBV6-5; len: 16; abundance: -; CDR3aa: CASSYSSGSSYNEQFF; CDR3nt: TGTGCCAGCAGTTACTCGTCAGGGTCATCCTACAATGAGCAGTTCTTC
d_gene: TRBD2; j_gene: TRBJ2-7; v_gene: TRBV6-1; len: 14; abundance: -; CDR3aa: CASRLAGGLYEQYF; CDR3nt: TGTGCCAGCAGACTAGCGGGGGGGTTGTACGAGCAGTACTTC
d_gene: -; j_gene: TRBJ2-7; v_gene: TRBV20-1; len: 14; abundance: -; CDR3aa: CSARASRGAYEQYF; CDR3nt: TGCAGTGCTAGAGCATCTCGCGGGGCCTACGAGCAGTACTTC
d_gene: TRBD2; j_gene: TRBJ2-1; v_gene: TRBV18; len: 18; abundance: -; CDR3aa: CASSPFWGQAGVPNEQFF; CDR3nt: TGTGCCAGCTCACCATTCTGGGGACAAGCGGGAGTCCCCAATGAGCAGTTCTTC
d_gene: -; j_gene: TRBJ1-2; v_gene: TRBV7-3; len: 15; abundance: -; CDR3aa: CASSYSGGSNYGYTF; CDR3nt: TGTGCCAGCAGCTATTCCGGGGGGTCTAACTATGGCTACACCTTC
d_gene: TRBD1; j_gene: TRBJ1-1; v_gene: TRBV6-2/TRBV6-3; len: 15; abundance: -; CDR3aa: CASSRYRTGWAEAFF; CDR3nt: TGTGCCAGCAGTCGTTATAGGACAGGGTGGGCTGAAGCTTTCTTT
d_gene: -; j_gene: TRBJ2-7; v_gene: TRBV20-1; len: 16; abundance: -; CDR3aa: CSASAGAQGLVNEQYF; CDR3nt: TGCAGTGCCTCCGCAGGAGCGCAGGGATTAGTCAATGAGCAGTACTTC
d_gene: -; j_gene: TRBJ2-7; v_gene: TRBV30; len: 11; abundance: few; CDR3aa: CAWSVAYEQYF; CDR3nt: TGTGCCTGGAGCGTGGCGTACGAGCAGTACTTC
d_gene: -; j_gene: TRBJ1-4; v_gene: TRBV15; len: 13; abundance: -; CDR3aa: CATSNGQTEKLFF; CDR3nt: TGTGCCACCAGTAACGGACAGACTGAAAAACTGTTTTTT
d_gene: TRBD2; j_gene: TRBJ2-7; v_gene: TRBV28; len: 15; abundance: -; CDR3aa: CASSAGLAGGYEQYF; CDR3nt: TGTGCCAGCAGTGCAGGACTAGCGGGGGGTTACGAGCAGTACTTC
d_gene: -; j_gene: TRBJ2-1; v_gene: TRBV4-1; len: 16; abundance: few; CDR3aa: CASSQDGSSSYNEQFF; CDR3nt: TGCGCCAGCAGCCAAGATGGGTCCAGTTCCTACAATGAGCAGTTCTTC
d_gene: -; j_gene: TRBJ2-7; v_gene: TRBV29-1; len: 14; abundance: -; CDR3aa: CSVESEGGGYEQYF; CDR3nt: TGCAGCGTCGAATCTGAGGGGGGCGGATACGAGCAGTACTTC
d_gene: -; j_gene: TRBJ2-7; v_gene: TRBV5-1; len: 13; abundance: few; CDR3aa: CASSLKGAYEQYF; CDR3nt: TGCGCCAGCAGCTTGAAGGGTGCCTACGAGCAGTACTTC
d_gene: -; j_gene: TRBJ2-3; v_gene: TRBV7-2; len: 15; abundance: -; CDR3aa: CASSLGGLPSDTQYF; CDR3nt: TGTGCCAGCAGCTTAGGGGGCCTCCCCTCAGATACGCAGTATTTT
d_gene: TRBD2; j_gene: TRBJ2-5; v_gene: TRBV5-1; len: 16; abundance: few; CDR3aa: CASSLARVAGQETQYF; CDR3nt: TGCGCCAGCAGCTTGGCCAGGGTAGCGGGACAAGAGACCCAGTACTTC
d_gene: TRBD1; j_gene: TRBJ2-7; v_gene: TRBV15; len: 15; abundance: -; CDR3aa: CATSRDRYSFYEQYF; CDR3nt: TGTGCCACCAGCAGGGACAGGTACTCGTTCTACGAGCAGTACTTC
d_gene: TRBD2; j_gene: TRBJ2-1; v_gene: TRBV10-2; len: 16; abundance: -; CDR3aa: CASVPTSGLSYNEQFF; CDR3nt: TGCGCCAGCGTCCCGACTAGCGGGCTCTCCTACAATGAGCAGTTCTTC
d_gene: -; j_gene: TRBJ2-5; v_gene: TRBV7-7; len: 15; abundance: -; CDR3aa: CASSFRGGVFETQYF; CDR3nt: TGTGCCAGCAGCTTTAGGGGGGGGGTTTTCGAGACCCAGTACTTC
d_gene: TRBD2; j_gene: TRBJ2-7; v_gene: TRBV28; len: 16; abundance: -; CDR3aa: CASSLRGAGEFYEQYF; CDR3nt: TGTGCCAGCAGTTTACGGGGAGCGGGAGAGTTCTACGAGCAGTACTTC
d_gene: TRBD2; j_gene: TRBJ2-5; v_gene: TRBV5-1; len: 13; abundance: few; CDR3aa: CASRAPGRETQYF; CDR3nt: TGCGCCAGCAGGGCCCCCGGGAGGGAGACCCAGTACTTC
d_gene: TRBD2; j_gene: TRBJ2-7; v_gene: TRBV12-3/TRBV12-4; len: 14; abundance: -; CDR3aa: CASSSKRGFYEQYF; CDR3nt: TGTGCCAGCAGTTCCAAGCGGGGTTTTTACGAGCAGTACTTC
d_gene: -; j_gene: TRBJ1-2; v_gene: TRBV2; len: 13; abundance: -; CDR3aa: CASILWGGSGYTF; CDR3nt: TGTGCCAGCATTCTCTGGGGGGGTTCGGGCTACACCTTC
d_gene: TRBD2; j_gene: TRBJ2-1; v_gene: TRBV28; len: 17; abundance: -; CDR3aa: CASSRYGGLAGYNEQFF; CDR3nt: TGTGCCAGCAGTAGATACGGGGGACTAGCGGGATACAATGAGCAGTTCTTC
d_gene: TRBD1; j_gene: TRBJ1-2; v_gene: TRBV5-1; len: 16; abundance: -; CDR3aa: CASSYGTASTNYGYTF; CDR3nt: TGCGCCAGCAGCTACGGGACAGCTTCGACTAACTATGGCTACACCTTC
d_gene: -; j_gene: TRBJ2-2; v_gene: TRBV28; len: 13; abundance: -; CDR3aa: CASSTRGIGELFF; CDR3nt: TGTGCCAGCAGCACTAGGGGGATCGGGGAGCTGTTTTTT
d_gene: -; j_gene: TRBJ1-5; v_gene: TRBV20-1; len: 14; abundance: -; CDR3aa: CSARIGGQAQPQHF; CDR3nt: TGCAGTGCTAGAATCGGCGGCCAGGCTCAGCCCCAGCATTTT
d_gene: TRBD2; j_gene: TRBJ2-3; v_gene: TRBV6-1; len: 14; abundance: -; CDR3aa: CASNLAGGADTQYF; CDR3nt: TGTGCCAGCAACTTAGCGGGGGGGGCAGATACGCAGTATTTT
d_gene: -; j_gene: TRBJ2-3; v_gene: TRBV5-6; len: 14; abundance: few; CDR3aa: CASSLWGLRDTQYF; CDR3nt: TGTGCCAGCAGCTTATGGGGTCTGCGCGATACGCAGTATTTT
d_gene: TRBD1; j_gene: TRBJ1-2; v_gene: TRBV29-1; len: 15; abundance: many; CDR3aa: CSVEHPQGQEHGYTF; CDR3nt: TGCAGCGTCGAACACCCCCAAGGACAGGAGCATGGCTACACCTTC
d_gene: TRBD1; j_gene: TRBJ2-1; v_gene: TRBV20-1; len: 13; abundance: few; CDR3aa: CSARRDRGAEQFF; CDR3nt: TGCAGTGCTAGAAGGGACAGGGGCGCTGAGCAGTTCTTC
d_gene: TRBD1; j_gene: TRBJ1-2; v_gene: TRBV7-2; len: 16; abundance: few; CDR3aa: CASSLVAVRGDYGYTF; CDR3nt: TGTGCCAGCAGCTTAGTGGCCGTCAGGGGGGACTATGGCTACACCTTC
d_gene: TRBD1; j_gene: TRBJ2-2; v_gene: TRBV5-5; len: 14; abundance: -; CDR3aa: CASRFQGASGELFF; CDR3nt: TGTGCCAGCAGGTTCCAGGGGGCTAGCGGGGAGCTGTTTTTT
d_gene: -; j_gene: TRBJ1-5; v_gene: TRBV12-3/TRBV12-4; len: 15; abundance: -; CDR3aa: CASSSGTTSNQPQHF; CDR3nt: TGTGCCAGCAGTTCCGGGACAACAAGCAATCAGCCCCAGCATTTT
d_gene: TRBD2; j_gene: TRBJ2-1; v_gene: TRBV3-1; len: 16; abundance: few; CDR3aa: CASSQGLAGGHGEQFF; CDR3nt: TGTGCCAGCAGCCAAGGACTGGCGGGGGGGCACGGTGAGCAGTTCTTC
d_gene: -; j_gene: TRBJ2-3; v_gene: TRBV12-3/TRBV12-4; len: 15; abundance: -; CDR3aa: CASSFWGTSTDTQYF; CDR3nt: TGTGCCAGCAGTTTCTGGGGGACCAGCACAGATACGCAGTATTTT
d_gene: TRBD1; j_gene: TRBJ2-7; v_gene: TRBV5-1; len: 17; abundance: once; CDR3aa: CASSSNTGTGLSYEQYF; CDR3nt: TGCGCCAGCAGCTCAAACACCGGGACAGGGCTCTCCTACGAGCAGTACTTC
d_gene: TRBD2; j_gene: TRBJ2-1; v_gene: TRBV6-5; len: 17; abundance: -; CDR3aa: CASSYSMAGAEGNEQFF; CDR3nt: TGTGCCAGCAGTTACTCGATGGCGGGAGCGGAGGGAAATGAGCAGTTCTTC
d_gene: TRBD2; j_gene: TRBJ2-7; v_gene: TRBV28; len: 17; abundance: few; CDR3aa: CASSGVGLAGDRYEQYF; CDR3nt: TGTGCCAGCAGTGGGGTAGGACTAGCGGGAGACCGCTACGAGCAGTACTTC
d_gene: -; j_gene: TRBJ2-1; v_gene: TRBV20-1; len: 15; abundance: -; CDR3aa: CSTRNRGRILNEQFF; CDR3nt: TGCAGTACTAGAAATCGGGGGCGCATATTGAATGAGCAGTTCTTC
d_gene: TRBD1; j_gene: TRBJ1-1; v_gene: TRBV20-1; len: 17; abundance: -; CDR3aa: CSAREWDRATMNTEAFF; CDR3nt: TGCAGTGCTAGAGAATGGGACAGAGCTACTATGAACACTGAAGCTTTCTTT
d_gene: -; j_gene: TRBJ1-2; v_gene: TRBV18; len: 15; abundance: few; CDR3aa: CASTHREGPNYGYTF; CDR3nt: TGTGCCAGCACTCACCGGGAGGGACCTAACTATGGCTACACCTTC
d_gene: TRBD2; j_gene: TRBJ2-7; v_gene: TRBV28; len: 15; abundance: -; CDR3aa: CASGKTSATIYEQYF; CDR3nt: TGTGCCAGCGGTAAGACTAGCGCCACAATCTACGAGCAGTACTTC
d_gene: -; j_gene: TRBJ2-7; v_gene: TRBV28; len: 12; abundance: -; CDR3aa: CASSYTFYEQYF; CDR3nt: TGTGCCAGCAGCTATACATTCTACGAGCAGTACTTC
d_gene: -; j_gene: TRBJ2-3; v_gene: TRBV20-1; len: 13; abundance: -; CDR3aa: CSASWPSTDTQYF; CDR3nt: TGCAGTGCCTCTTGGCCCTCCACAGATACGCAGTATTTT
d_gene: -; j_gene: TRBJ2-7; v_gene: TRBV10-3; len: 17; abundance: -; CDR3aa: CAPHTGASRVIWYEQYF; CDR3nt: TGTGCCCCACACACCGGGGCTAGTCGGGTTATTTGGTACGAGCAGTACTTC